Reported below is one T cell receptor (beta chain). The antigen is not known. After template switching added a universal primer site, the resulting cDNA carried unique molecular identifiers. TCRdb independently ran MiXCR on the 5' RACE reads; one entry per CDR3 protein. The sample yields some 1,700,000 distinct CDR3 sequences, around 29% seen once. The ends lost 5 bases at V and 1 base at J; junction bases unmatched: 9. This CDR3 is 16 amino acids long. In germline, CDR1 is SGHTA, CDR2 FQGNSA. The data belong to a study of identical twins. General study findings and limits: Conclusions leaned on cross-sectional statistical analysis and did not track the same donors over time. Out-of-frame beta sequences exhibited a weaker degree of excess twin sharing. Cord blood's abundant beta clonotypes had fewer insertions, unlike memory repertoires.

Material for sequencing was cord blood. The chain links TRBV7-2 to TRBJ2-5, with 8 bases fitting TRBD1. The sequence came from a newborn girl in good health. DNA of the CDR3: TGTGCCAGCAGCCCGTACCGGGACAGGATCCAAGAGACCCAGTACTTC. Translation: CASSPYRDRIQETQYF.